This T cell receptor (beta chain) appears in the sequencing data of a study of blood T cells in healthy people across ages. Findings and caveats of the study: Naive CD4+ cell counts and diversity both ran higher in long-lived than in aged donors.

This clonotype showed up just a few times. What it binds is not known. Germline-derived CDR1 and CDR2 are SEHNR and FQNEAQ (reference sequence). Trimming took off 4 bases at V and 5 bases at J, with 14 bases between the two ends. The CDR3 length is 15 residues. Through a sample-barcoded 5' primer and a J-beta primer mix, a second PCR was run for about 7 to 12 cycles. TCRdb recomputed calls from the 5' RACE reads with MiXCR, one row per CDR3 protein. The table shows 590,000 or so distinct CDR3 sequences, with about 30% occurring only once. Source material: blood. This TCR derives from a woman aged 80 or over in good health. The chain joins TRBV7-9 to TRBJ2-2; possibly TRBD1 or TRBD2 for D (5 bases each). The CDR3 loop is CASSSERGGTGELFF. CDR3 coding DNA: TGTGCCAGCAGCTCCGAGAGGGGTGGAACCGGGGAGCTGTTTTTT.